A selection of T cell receptor beta chains follows, all from one sample in a study of glioma-infiltrating T cells. TCRdb used MiXCR to reprocess the multiplex PCR reads, holding one entry per CDR3 protein. The table has 95,000 to 110,000 distinct CDR3 sequences, under 30% seen once. The sample consisted of glioma tissue, nonneoplastic brain tissue, or PBMCs (not recorded which). These receptors came from a human donor with low-grade glioma or glioblastoma, undergoing nonglioma brain surgery, or in good health (not recorded which). Each CDR3 is given with its conserved first and last residue.

V	J	CDR3
TRBV27	TRBJ2-7	CASSFSRESDEQYF
TRBV20-1	TRBJ1-2	CSARLSQGAGGYTF
TRBV2	TRBJ1-2	CASSDGKTGQLRNYGYTF
TRBV20-1	TRBJ1-5	CSARPTGSNQPQHF
TRBV19	TRBJ1-5	CASSLTGGGNQPQNF
TRBV20-1	TRBJ1-1	CSASFSVGEAFF
TRBV2	TRBJ2-3	CASDSGVSTDTQYF
TRBV7-2	TRBJ2-1	CASSLAFRNNEQFF
TRBV12-3/TRBV12-4	TRBJ2-5	CASSQTRETQYF
TRBV29-1	TRBJ2-7	CSVGGTGAMRYKQYF